These T cell receptor beta chains were read from a single sample in a study of neurological immune-mediated disorders. One entry per CDR3 protein results from TCRdb running MiXCR on the 5' RACE reads. The table lists tens of thousands of distinct CDR3 sequences, roughly 9.9% of them singletons. The sample taken for sequencing was PBMCs. The receptors stem from a man aged 45-65 years in good health. Both conserved end residues are part of each CDR3. Each record gives: J gene, V gene, D gene, clone size, CDR3 DNA, CDR3 protein. D genes are given only for firm matches. Expanded clones get a size class; other rows say once, few or many, or leave the size out.

TRBJ2-5,TRBV5-6,TRBD2,many,TGTGCCAGCAGCTTGGGCAATAGCGGGGGAGGGGAGACCCAGTACTTC,CASSLGNSGGGETQYF
TRBJ1-5,TRBV19,TRBD1,many,TGTGCCAGTAGTCTCCGGACAGGGGGCAATCAGCCCCAGCATTTT,CASSLRTGGNQPQHF
TRBJ2-5,TRBV2,TRBD1,many,TGTGCCAGCATATCCGGGACAGGGGACGAGACCCAGTACTTC,CASISGTGDETQYF
TRBJ2-1,TRBV3-1,-,many,TGTGCCAGCAGCCAAGATCGGAGCGCCCATGAGCAGTTCTTC,CASSQDRSAHEQFF
TRBJ2-4,TRBV4-3,TRBD2,many,TGCGCCAGCAGCCCGTCCCCCGGGACTAGCGACCTAGCCAAAAACATTCAGTACTTC,CASSPSPGTSDLAKNIQYF
TRBJ1-5,TRBV12-3/TRBV12-4,-,many,TGTGCCAGCAGCTCCCGAGACAGGAGCAATCAGCCCCAGCATTTT,CASSSRDRSNQPQHF
TRBJ1-1,TRBV12-3/TRBV12-4,-,many,TGTGCCAGCAGTTTTCCGGGGTCGGGCACTGAAGCTTTCTTT,CASSFPGSGTEAFF
TRBJ1-3,TRBV20-1,-,many,TGCAGTGCTAGATCCTCTGCTGGAAACACCATATATTTT,CSARSSAGNTIYF
TRBJ1-2,TRBV29-1,-,many,TGCAGCGTTGGGGAGGGAATCTATGGCTACACCTTC,CSVGEGIYGYTF
TRBJ2-5,TRBV5-1,-,many,TGCGCCAGCAGCCCCCTGGACAGCCAAGAGACCCAGTACTTC,CASSPLDSQETQYF
TRBJ1-1,TRBV27,-,many,TGTGCCAGCAGTTGGGAGCTGAACACTGAAGCTTTCTTT,CASSWELNTEAFF
TRBJ2-3,TRBV5-1,-,many,TGCGCCAGCAGCTTTGGGGGGTTAGACGATACGCAGTATTTT,CASSFGGLDDTQYF
TRBJ2-1,TRBV29-1,TRBD2,many,TGCAGCGTTGTCAGCGGGAGAAGGTCCTACAATGAGCAGTTCTTC,CSVVSGRRSYNEQFF
TRBJ2-4,TRBV12-3/TRBV12-4,TRBD1,many,TGTGCCAGCAGTCCGCGGACAGGGAAAAACATTCAGTACTTC,CASSPRTGKNIQYF
TRBJ1-2,TRBV3-1,-,few,TGTGCCAGCAGCCATGAGGGAACAAACAACTATGGCTACACCTTC,CASSHEGTNNYGYTF
TRBJ1-1,TRBV24-1,-,many,TGTGCCACCAGTAGCGCATCGAACACTGAAGCTTTCTTT,CATSSASNTEAFF
TRBJ2-2,TRBV9,TRBD1,-,TGTGCCAGCAGCGAGGACAGGGCGGGCACCGGGGAGCTGTTTTTT,CASSEDRAGTGELFF
TRBJ1-3,TRBV7-8,-,-,TGTGCCAGCAGCTTAGCGTTTAGGGGGGCCTTCTCTGGAAACACCATATATTTT,CASSLAFRGAFSGNTIYF
TRBJ2-7,TRBV5-1,-,many,TGCGCCAGCAGCTCGTTCTCAGGGGGGGCGAGTGCCTACGAGCAGTACTTC,CASSSFSGGASAYEQYF
TRBJ2-5,TRBV7-2,-,many,TGTGCCAGCAGCGTACAAGAGACCCAGTACTTC,CASSVQETQYF
TRBJ2-5,TRBV9,-,-,TGTGCCAGCAGCGTAGATCAGGGAACAACGACCCAGTACTTC,CASSVDQGTTTQYF
TRBJ2-1,TRBV5-1,-,many,TGCGCCAGCAGCGCCCTGGGGATTGAGCAGTTCTTC,CASSALGIEQFF
TRBJ2-5,TRBV19,-,many,TGTGCCAGTGGGACTCAGGGGCAAGAGACCCAGTACTTC,CASGTQGQETQYF
TRBJ2-1,TRBV5-1,TRBD2,many,TGCGCCAGCAGCTTGGGGGCCTCACTTCAGCGGGAGGGACCCTACAATGAGCAGTTCTTC,CASSLGASLQREGPYNEQFF
TRBJ1-1,TRBV4-3,TRBD1,many,TGCGCCAGCAGCCAAGGGTATAGTCGACAGGGGAGAACTGAAGCTTTCTTT,CASSQGYSRQGRTEAFF
TRBJ2-2,TRBV9,TRBD2,many,TGTGCCAGCAGCCCAGGGACTAGCGGGAGGTTTCGGACCGGGGAGCTGTTTTTT,CASSPGTSGRFRTGELFF
TRBJ1-1,TRBV7-9,TRBD1,-,TGTGCCAGCAGCTTCTCGCCGGGACAGGGGCCTGAAACTTTCTTT,CASSFSPGQGPETFF
TRBJ2-3,TRBV7-2,-,many,TGTGCCAGCAGCTCCCTCGAGCGGTTCACAGATACGCAGTATTTT,CASSSLERFTDTQYF
TRBJ1-2,TRBV12-3/TRBV12-4,TRBD1,many,TGTGCCAGCAGTTCTGAGACAGGGGGAGTTTCCTCGGGCTACACCTTC,CASSSETGGVSSGYTF
TRBJ2-3,TRBV7-9,-,many,TGTGCCAGCAGCCCTCGGGACGCAGATACGCAGTATTTT,CASSPRDADTQYF